This record covers a single T cell receptor beta chain. These data are taken from a study of blood T cell repertoires in COVID-19. On the study more broadly: The cDNA or gDNA used as material had been derived from T cells, B-cell-depleted T cells, or PBMCs.

The germline V gene encodes CDR1 SGHDN and CDR2 FVKESK. V shed 1 base and J shed 4 bases, with 8 bases lying between them. The length of the CDR3 is 14 residues. Sequenced by immunoSEQ multiplex PCR; TCRdb stores in-frame clones only, minus some. The table includes around 180,000 clones, approximately 85% detected once. V gene TRBV14 combines with J gene TRBJ1-5, with unresolved D. The receptor comes from a man in his sixties with acute or convalescent COVID-19. Sequencing used peripheral blood. CDR3 nucleotide sequence: TGTGCCAGCAGCCAAGCAGGTCCAAATCAGCCCCAGCATTTT. It specifies CASSQAGPNQPQHF.